The source of this T cell receptor (beta chain) is a study of blood T cells in healthy people across ages. Findings of the study overall: Versus aged donors, long-lived donors had higher diversity and more naive CD4+ cells. Age showed a roughly linear inverse relationship with TCR beta diversity per million T cells.

Then a second PCR, running roughly 6 to 11 cycles, was carried out with a sample-barcoded 5' primer and a J-beta primer mix. Unique molecular identifiers of 12 random nucleotides labeled each cDNA. Each CDR3 protein is one row after TCRdb ran MiXCR on the 5' RACE reads. The sample yields around 850,000 distinct CDR3 sequences, roughly 35% seen once. V was cut by 0 bases and J by 7 bases, with 22 bases left in between. The length of the CDR3 is 17 residues. Germline values: CDR1 SGDLS, CDR2 YYNGEE. Comment on this clonotype: Its antigen is undetermined. This clone may be a read error of a much larger clone one base away.

The clonotype was recovered from a man younger than 35 in good health. Sequenced: blood. The chain recombines TRBV9 with TRBJ2-5, with D possibly being TRBD1 or TRBD2 (5 bases each). CDR3 sequence reads: CASSVGAGWGLSRTQYF. The CDR3 bases are TGTGCCAGCAGCGTAGGCGCTGGATGGGGGTTGTCGCGGACCCAGTACTTC.